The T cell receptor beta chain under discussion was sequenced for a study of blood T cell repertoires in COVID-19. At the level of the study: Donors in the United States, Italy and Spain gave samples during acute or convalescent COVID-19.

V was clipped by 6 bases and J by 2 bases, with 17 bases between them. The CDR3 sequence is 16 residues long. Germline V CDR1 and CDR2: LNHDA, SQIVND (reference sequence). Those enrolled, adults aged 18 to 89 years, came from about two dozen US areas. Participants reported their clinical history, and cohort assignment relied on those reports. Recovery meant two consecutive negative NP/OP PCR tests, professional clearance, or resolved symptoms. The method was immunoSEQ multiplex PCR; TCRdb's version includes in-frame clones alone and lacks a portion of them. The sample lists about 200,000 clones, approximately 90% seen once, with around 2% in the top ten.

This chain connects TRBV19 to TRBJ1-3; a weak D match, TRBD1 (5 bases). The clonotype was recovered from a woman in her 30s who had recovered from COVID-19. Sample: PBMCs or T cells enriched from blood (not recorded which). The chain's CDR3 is CASSQGQVKTGNTIYF. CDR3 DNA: TGTGCCAGTAGCCAAGGACAAGTCAAGACTGGAAACACCATATATTTT.